The clone carrying this T cell receptor (beta chain) was seen a few times. Its antigen is not known. Germline CDR1 is SGHNT and CDR2 is YENEEA. The junction had 8 bases not matched to a gene; V was cut back by 2 bases and J by 3 bases. The CDR3 length is 16 residues. These data are taken from a study of early T cells in non-severe SARS-CoV-2 infection. About the research overall: Investigators sequenced bulk RNA drawn from unsorted whole blood, and chains remained unpaired.

Findings of the study overall: Clonotype matching in VDJdb favored anti-spike CD8 responses and did not capture private and CD4 specificities.

In the library, individual cDNA molecules carried attached unique molecular identifiers. TCRdb re-analysed the 5' RACE reads in MiXCR, keeping a single row per CDR3 protein. The profile shows about 40,000 distinct CDR3 sequences, 4.7% of them singletons. The TCR comes from an adult who was a healthcare worker with PCR-confirmed SARS-CoV-2 infection or an uninfected control (not recorded which). V is TRBV11-3 and J is TRBJ2-3, with TRBD1 matching over 7 bases. Sample: whole blood. The CDR3 region has the DNA TGTGCCAGCAGCTTAAGTGTGACAGGGAGTACAGATACGCAGTATTTT. This gives the protein CASSLSVTGSTDTQYF.